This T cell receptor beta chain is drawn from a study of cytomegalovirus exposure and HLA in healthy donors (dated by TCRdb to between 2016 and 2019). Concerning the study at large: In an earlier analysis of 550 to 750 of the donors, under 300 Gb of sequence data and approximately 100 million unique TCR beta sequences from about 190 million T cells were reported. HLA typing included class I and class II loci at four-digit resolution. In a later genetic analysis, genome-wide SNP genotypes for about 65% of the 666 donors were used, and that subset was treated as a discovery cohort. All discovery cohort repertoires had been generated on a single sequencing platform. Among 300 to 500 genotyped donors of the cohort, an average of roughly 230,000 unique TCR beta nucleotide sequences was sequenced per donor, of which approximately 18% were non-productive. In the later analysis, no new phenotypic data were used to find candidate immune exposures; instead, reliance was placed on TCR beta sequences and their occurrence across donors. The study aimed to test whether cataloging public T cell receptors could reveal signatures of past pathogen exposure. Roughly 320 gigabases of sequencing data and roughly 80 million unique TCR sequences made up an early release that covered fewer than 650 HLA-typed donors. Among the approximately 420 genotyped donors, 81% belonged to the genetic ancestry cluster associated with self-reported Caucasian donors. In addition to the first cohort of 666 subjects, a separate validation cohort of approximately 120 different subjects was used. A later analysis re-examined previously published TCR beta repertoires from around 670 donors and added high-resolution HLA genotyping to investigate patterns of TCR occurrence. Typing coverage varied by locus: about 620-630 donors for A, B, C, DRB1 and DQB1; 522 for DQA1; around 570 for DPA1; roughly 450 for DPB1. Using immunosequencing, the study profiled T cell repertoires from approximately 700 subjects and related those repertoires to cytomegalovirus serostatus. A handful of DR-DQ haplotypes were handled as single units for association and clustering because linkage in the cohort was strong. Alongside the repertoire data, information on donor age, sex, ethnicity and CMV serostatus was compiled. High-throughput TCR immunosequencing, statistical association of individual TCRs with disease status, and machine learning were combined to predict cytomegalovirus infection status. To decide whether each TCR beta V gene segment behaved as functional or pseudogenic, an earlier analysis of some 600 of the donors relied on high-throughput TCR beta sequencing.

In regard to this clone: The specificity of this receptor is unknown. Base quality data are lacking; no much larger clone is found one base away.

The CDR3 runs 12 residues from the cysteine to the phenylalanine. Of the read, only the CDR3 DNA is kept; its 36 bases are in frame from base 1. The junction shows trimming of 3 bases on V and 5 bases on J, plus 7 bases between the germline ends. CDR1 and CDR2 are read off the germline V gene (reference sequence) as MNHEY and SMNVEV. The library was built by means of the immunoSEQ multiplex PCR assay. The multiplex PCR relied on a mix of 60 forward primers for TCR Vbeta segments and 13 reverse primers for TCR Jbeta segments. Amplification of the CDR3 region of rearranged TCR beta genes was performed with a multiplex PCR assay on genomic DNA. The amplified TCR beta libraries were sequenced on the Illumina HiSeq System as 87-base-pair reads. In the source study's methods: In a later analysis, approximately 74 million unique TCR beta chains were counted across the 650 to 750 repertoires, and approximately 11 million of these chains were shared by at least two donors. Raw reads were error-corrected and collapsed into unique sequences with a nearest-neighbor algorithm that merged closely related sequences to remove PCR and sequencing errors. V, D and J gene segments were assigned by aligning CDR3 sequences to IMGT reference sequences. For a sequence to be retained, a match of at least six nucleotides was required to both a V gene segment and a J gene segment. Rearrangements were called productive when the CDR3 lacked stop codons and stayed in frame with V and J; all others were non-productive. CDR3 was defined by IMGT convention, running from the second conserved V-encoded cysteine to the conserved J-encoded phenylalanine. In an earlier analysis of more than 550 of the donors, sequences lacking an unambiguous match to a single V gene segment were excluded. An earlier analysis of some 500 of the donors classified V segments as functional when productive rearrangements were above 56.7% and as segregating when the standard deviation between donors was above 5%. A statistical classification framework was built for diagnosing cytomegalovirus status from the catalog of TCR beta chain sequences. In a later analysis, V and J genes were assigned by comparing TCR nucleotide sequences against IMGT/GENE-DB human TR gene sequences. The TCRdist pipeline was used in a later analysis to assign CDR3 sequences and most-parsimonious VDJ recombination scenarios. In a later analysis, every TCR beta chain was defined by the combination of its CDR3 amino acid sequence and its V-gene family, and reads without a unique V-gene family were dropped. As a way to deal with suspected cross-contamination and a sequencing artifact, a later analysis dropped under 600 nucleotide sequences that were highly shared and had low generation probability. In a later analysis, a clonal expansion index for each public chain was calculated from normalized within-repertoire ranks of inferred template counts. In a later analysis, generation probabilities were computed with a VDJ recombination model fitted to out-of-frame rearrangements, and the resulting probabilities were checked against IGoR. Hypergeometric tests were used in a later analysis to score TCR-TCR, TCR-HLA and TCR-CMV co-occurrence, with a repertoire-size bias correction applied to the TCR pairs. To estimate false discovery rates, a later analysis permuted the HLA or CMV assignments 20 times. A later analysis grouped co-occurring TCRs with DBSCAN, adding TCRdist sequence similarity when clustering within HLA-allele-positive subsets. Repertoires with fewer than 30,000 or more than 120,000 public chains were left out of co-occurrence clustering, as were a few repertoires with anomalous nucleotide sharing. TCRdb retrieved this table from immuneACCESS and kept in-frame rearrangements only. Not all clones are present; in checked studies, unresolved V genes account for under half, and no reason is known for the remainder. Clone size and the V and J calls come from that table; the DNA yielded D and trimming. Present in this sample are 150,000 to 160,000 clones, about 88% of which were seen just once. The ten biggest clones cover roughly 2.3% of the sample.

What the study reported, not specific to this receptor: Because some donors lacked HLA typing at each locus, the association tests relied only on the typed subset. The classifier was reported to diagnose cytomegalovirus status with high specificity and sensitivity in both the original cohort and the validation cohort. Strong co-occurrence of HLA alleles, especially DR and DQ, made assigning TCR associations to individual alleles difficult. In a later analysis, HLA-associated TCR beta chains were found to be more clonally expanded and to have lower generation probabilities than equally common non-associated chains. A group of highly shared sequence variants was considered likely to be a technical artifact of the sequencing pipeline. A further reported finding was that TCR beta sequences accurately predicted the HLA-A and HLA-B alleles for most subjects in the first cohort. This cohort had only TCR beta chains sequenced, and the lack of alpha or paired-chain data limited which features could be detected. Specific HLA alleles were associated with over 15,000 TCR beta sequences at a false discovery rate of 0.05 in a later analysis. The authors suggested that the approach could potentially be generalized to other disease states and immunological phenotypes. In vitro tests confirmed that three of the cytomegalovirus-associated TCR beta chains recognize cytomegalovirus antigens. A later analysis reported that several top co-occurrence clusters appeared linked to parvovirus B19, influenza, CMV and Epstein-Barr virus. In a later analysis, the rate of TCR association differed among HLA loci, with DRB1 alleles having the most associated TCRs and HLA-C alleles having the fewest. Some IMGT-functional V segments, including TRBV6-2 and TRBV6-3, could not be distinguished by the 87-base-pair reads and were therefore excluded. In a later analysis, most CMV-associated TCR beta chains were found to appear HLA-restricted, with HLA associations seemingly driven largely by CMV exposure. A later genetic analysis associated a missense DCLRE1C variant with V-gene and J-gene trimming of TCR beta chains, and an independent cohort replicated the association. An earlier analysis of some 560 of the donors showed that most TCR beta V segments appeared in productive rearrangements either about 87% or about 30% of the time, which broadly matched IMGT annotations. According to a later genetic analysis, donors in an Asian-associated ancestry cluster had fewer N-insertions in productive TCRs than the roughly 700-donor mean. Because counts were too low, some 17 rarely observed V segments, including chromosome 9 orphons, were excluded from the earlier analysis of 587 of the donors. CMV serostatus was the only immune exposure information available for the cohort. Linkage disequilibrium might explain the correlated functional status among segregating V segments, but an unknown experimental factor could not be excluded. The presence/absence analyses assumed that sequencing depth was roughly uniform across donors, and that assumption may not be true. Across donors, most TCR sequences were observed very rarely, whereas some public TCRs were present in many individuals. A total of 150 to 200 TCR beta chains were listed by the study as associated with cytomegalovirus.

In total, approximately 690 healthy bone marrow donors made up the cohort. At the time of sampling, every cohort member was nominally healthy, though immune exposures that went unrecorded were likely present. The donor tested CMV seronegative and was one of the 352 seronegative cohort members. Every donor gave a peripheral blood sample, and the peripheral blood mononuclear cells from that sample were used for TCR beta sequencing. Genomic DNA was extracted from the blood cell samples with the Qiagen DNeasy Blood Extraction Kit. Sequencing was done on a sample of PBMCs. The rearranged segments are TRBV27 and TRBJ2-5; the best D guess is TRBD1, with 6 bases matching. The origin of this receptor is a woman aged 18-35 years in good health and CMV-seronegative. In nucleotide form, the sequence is TGTGCCAGCAGTTTTACAGGGGAGACCCAGTACTTC. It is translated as CASSFTGETQYF.